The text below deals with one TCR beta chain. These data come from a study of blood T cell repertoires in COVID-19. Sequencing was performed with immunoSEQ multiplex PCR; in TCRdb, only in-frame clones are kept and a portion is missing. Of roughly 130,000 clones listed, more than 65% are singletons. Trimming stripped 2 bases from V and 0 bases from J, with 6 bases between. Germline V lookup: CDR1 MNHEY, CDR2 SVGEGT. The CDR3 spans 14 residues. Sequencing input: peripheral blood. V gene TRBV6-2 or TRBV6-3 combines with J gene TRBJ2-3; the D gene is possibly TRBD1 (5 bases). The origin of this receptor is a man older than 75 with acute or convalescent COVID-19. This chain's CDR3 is CASSYRQSTDTQYF. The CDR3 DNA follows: TGTGCCAGCAGTTACAGACAGAGCACAGATACGCAGTATTTT.